The 9 T cell receptor beta chains below were found in one sample sequenced in a study of shared clonotypes between healthy human individuals. Clones were sequenced by immunoSEQ multiplex PCR, and TCRdb holds only the in-frame ones, with some missing. The sample gives roughly 2 million clones, 90% to 97% of which show up once; less than 0.15% is in the top ten. Material for sequencing was naive CD4+ T cells sorted from blood. Subset reported: CD45RA+ positively selected. These receptors originate from a young man in good health.

This chain uses TRBV11-2 with TRBJ1-2; TRBD1 matches 8 bases. The J segment lost 1 base and the V segment lost 8 bases, leaving 3 bases of the junction unmatched. The CDR3 spans 13 residues. Germline lookup yields CDR1 SGHAT and CDR2 FQNNGV. Written as DNA, the CDR3 is TGTGCCAGCCGCGACAGGGGTAACTATGGCTACACCTTC. Its translation: CASRDRGNYGYTF.

The chain is built from TRBV18 and TRBJ1-1; the D gene is possibly TRBD1 (5 bases). This CDR3 is 14 amino acids long. The V and J ends lost 3 bases and 7 bases respectively, with 15 bases between them. Germline V lookup: CDR1 KGHSH, CDR2 LQKENI. CDR3 loop: CASSPVEGKFEAFF. CDR3 nucleotide sequence: TGTGCCAGCTCACCGGTGGAGGGGAAGTTTGAAGCTTTCTTT. The full variable domain, rest sourced from reference TRBV18 and TRBJ1-1, is NAGVMQNPRHLVRRRGQEARLRCSPMKGHSHVYWYRQLPEEGLKFMVYLQKENIIDESGMPKERFSAEFPKEGPSILRIQQVVRGDSAAYFCASSPVEGKFEAFFGQGTRLTVV.

The chain combines TRBV6-6 with TRBJ1-4; 7 nucleotides align to TRBD1. Germline V gene data show CDR1 as MNHNY and CDR2 as SVGAGI (reference sequence). The CDR3 sequence is 13 residues long. Losses at the gene ends were 2 bases for V and 8 bases for J; bases not matched to a gene: 2. Written as DNA, the CDR3 is TGTGCCAGCAGTTACACAGGGGAAGAAAAACTGTTTTTT. It encodes CASSYTGEEKLFF.

This chain links TRBV19 with TRBJ2-5, with 9 bases fitting TRBD1. The V gene's germline CDR1 is LNHDA and CDR2 SQIVND (reference sequence). Germline trimming cut 7 bases from V and 5 bases from J; bases unmatched to any gene: 14. The CDR3 runs 16 residues. DNA for the CDR3: TGTGCCAGTAAGGCCCACAGGGGGCCAGGAGGGGAGACCCAGTACTTC. Encoded protein: CASKAHRGPGGETQYF.

Of note for this clone: The same CDR3 arises from other DNA sequences in this sample as well. The gene calls are TRBV29-1 and TRBJ1-1, with 8 bases fitting TRBD1. The CDR3 extends over 13 amino acids. Germline V gene data show CDR1 as SQVTM and CDR2 as ANQGSEA. V lost 4 bases and J lost 5; bases outside the gene matches: 6. The chain's CDR3 is CSVGQGRGTEAFF. CDR3 DNA: TGCAGCGTTGGACAGGGGAGAGGGACTGAAGCTTTCTTT.

This clone was observed once. J is TRBJ2-1 and V is TRBV2; D remains ambiguous. This CDR3 region has 12 residues. Trimming took 4 bases from V and 10 from J, leaving 11 bases between them. Looked up from germline, CDR1 is SNHLY and CDR2 is FYNNEI. The CDR3 loop reads CASSGVRLEQFF. The DNA for the CDR3 is TGTGCCAGCAGTGGGGTTCGTCTAGAGCAGTTCTTC.

The chain uses TRBV19 and TRBJ2-4, with D perhaps TRBD2 (6 bases). CDR1 is LNHDA and CDR2 is SQIVND in the germline V gene (reference sequence). The ends were cut back, 5 bases at V and 9 bases at J, with 26 bases in the middle. This CDR3 has 17 residues. CDR3 nucleotide sequence: TGTGCCAGTAGTTCTCCTTTAGCGGCCTGGGAAGTAGGCATTCAGTACTTC. This translates into CASSSPLAAWEVGIQYF. The entire variable domain, with the rest obtained from reference TRBV19 and TRBJ2-4, is as follows: DGGITQSPKYLFRKEGQNVTLSCEQNLNHDAMYWYRQDPGQGLRLIYYSQIVNDFQKGDIAEGYSVSREKKESFPLTVTSAQKNPTAFYLCASSSPLAAWEVGIQYFGAGTRLSVL.

V usage is TRBV28 and J usage is TRBJ2-5, with 8 nucleotides matching TRBD1. Per germline, CDR1 MDHEN and CDR2 SYDVKM. V shed 8 bases, J shed 4 bases, and the junction held 12 bases outside the gene matches. The CDR3 has 15 residues. The DNA for the CDR3 is TGTGCCAGCGGATCTTCTACAGGGGGATCAGAGACCCAGTACTTC. Amino acid sequence: CASGSSTGGSETQYF.

The chain employs TRBV28 and TRBJ1-1; TRBD1 matches at 8 bases. Germline loops: CDR1 MDHEN, CDR2 SYDVKM. V was clipped by 3 bases and J by 10 bases; unmatched bases: 7. This CDR3 comprises 13 residues. For the CDR3, the DNA is TGTGCCAGCAGTTTGTCGGACAGGGTAGGAGCTTTCTTT. Translated, it gives CASSLSDRVGAFF.